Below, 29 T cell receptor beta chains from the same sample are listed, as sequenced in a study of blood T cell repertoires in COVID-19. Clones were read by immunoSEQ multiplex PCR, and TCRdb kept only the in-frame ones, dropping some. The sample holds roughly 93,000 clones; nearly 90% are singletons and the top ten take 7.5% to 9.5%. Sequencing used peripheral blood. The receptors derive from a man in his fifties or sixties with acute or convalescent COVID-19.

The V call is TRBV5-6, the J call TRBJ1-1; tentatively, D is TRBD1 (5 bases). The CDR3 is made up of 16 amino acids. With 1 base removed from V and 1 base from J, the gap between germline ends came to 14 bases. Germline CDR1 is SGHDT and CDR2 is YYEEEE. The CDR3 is CASSLYGGSRNTEAFF. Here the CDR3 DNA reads TGTGCCAGCAGCTTGTATGGGGGGAGCAGGAACACTGAAGCTTTCTTT.

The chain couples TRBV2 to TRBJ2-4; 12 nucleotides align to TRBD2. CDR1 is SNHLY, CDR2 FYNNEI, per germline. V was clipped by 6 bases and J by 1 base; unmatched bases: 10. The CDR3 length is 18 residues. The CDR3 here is CASRGSSGGVGAKNIQYF. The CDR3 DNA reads TGTGCCAGCAGAGGGTCTAGCGGGGGGGTCGGGGCCAAAAACATTCAGTACTTC.

CDR3 region: CAWSVRGQPQHF. CDR3 bases: TGTGCCTGGAGTGTACGCGGCCAGCCCCAGCATTTT. The V and J genes are TRBV30 and TRBJ1-5; unclear D gene. The CDR3 is made up of 12 amino acids. V dropped 0 bases and J dropped 7 bases, with 7 bases sitting between them. The germline gives CDR1 GTSNPN, CDR2 SVGIG (reference sequence).

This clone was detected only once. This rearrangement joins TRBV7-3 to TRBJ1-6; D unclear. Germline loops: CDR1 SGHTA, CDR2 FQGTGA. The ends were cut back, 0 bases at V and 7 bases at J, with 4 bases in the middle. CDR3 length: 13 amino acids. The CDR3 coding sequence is TGTGCCAGCAGCTTAACGCAGAATTCACCCCTCCACTTT. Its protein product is CASSLTQNSPLHF.

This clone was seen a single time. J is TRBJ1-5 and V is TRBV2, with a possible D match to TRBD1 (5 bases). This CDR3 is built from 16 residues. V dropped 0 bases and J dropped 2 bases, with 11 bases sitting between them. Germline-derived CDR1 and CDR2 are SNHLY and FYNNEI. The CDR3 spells CASSEAGLEGNQPQHF. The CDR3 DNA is TGTGCCAGCAGTGAAGCGGGGCTCGAGGGCAATCAGCCCCAGCATTTT.

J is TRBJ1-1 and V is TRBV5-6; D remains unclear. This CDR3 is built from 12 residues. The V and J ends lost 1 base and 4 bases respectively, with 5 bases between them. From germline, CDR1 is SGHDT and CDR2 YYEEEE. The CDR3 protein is CASSLPGTEAFF. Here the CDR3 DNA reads TGTGCCAGCAGCTTGCCGGGCACTGAAGCTTTCTTT.

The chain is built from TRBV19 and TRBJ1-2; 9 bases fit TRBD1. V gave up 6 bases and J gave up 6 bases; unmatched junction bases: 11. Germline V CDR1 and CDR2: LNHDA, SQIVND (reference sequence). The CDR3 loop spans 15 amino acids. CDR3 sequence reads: CASRIPGTGYDGYTF. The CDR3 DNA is TGTGCCAGTAGGATACCCGGGACAGGGTATGATGGCTACACCTTC. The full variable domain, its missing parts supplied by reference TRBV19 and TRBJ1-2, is DGGITQSPKYLFRKEGQNVTLSCEQNLNHDAMYWYRQDPGQGLRLIYYSQIVNDFQKGDIAEGYSVSREKKESFPLTVTSAQKNPTAFYLCASRIPGTGYDGYTFGSGTRLTVV.

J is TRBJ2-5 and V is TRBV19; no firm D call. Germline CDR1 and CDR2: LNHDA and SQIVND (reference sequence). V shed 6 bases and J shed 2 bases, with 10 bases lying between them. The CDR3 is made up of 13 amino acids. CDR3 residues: CASSKHVQETQYF. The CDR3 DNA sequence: TGTGCCAGTAGCAAACACGTACAAGAGACCCAGTACTTC.

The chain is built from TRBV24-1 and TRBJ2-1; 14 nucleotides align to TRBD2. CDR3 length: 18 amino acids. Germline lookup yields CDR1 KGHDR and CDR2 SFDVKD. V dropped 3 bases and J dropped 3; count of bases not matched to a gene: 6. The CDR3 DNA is TGTGCCACCAGTGATGACGGGACTAGCGGGGGTTACTACAATGAGCAGTTCTTC. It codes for CATSDDGTSGGYYNEQFF.

The CDR3 region has the DNA TGTGCCAGCAGCCGAGGGACAGGGGGCAACACTGAAGCTTTCTTT. This sequence encodes CASSRGTGGNTEAFF. The chain is built from TRBV7-8 and TRBJ1-1, with 12 bases fitting TRBD1. The CDR3 consists of 15 residues. The V gene's germline CDR1 is SGHVS and CDR2 FQNEAQ. V dropped 5 bases and J dropped 2; count of bases not matched to a gene: 3.

The CDR3 DNA reads as TGTGCCATCAGTTCTAATACAGGGTTAGATCAGCCCCAGCATTTT. Translated, it gives CAISSNTGLDQPQHF. V gene TRBV10-3 combines with J gene TRBJ1-5, with D maybe TRBD1 (6 bases). CDR3 length equals 15 residues. V was cut by 5 bases and J by 5 bases, with 16 bases left in between. Per the germline V gene, CDR1 is ENHRY and CDR2 is SYGVKD.

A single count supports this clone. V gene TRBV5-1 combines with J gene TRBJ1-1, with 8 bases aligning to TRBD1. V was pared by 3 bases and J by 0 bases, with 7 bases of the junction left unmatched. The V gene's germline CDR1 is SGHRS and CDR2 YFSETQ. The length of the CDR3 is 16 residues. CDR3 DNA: TGCGCCAGCAGCTCGACAGGGGTACTCATGAACACTGAAGCTTTCTTT. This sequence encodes CASSSTGVLMNTEAFF.

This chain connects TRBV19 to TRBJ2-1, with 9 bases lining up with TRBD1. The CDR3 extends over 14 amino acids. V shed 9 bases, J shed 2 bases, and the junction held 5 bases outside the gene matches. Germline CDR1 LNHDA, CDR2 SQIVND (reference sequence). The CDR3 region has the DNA TGTGCCAGCGCCGGGACAGGGCCCTACAATGAGCAGTTCTTC. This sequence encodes CASAGTGPYNEQFF.

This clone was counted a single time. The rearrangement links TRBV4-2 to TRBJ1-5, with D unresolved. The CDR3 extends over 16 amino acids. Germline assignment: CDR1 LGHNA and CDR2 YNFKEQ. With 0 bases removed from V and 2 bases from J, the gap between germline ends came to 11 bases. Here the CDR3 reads CASSQERALGNQPQHF. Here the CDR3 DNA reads TGTGCCAGCAGCCAAGAGCGAGCCCTAGGCAATCAGCCCCAGCATTTT.

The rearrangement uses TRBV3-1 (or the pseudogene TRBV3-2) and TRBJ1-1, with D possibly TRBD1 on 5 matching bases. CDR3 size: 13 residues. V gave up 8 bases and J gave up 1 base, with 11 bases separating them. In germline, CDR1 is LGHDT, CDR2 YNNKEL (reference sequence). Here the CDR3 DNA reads TGTGCCAGCCGACGTCAGGGGAACACTGAAGCTTTCTTT. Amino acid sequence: CASRRQGNTEAFF.

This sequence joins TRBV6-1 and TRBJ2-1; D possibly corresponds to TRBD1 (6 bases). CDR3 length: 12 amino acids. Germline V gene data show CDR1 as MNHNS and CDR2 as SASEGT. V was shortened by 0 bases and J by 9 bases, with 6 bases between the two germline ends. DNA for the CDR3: TGTGCCAGCAGTGAAGCAGGGGGTGAGCAGTTCTTC. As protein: CASSEAGGEQFF.

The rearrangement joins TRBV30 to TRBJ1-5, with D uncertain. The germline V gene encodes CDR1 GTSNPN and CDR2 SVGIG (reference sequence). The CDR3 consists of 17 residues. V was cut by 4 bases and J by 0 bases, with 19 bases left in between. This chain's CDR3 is CAWTPAAARYSNQPQHF. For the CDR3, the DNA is TGTGCCTGGACGCCAGCGGCAGCTCGTTATAGCAATCAGCCCCAGCATTTT. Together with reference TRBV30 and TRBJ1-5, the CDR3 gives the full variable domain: SQTIHQWPATLVQPVGSPLSLECTVEGTSNPNLYWYRQAAGRGLQLLFYSVGIGQISSEVPQNLSASRPQDRQFILSSKKLLLSDSGFYLCAWTPAAARYSNQPQHFGDGTRLSIL.

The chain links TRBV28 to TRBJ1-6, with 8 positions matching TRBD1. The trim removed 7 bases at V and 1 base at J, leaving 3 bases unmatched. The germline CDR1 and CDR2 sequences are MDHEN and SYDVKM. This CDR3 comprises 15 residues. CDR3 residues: CASTGQGSYNSPLHF. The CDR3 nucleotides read TGTGCCAGCACAGGACAGGGATCCTATAATTCACCCCTCCACTTT.

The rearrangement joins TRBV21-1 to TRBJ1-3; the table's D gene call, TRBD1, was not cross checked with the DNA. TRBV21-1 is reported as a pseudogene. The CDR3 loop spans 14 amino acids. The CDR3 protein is CASSTGQALGTIYF. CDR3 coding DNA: TGTGCCAGCAGCACCGGACAGGCTCTAGGCACCATATATTTT.

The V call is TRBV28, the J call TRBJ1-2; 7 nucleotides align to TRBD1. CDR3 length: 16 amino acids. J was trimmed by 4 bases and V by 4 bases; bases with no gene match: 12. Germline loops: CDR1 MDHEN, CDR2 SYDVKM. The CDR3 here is CASSSKYLTGPYGYTF. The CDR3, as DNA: TGTGCCAGCAGTTCCAAATACCTGACAGGGCCCTATGGCTACACCTTC.

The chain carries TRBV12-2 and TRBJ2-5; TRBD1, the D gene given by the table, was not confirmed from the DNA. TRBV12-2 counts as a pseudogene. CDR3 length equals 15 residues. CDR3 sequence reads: CASRLITGSQETQYF. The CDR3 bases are TGTGCAAGTCGCTTAATAACAGGGAGTCAAGAGACCCAGTACTTC.

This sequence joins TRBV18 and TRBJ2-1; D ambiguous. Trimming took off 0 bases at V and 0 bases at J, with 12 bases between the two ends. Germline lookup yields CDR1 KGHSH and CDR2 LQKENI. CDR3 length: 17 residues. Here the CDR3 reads CASSPPRAPNSYNEQFF. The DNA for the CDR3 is TGTGCCAGCTCACCACCGCGTGCACCGAACTCCTACAATGAGCAGTTCTTC.

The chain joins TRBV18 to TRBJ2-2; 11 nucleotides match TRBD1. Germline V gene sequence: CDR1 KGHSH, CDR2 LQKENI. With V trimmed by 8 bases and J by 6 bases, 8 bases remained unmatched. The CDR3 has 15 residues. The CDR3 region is CASTLGQGASGELFF. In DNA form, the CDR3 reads TGTGCCAGCACCCTTGGACAGGGGGCATCCGGGGAGCTGTTTTTT.

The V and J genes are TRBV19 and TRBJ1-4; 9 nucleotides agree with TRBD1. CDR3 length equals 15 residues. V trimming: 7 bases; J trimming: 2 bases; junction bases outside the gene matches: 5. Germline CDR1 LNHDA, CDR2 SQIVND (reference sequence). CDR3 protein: CASMNRGLTNEKLFF. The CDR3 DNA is TGTGCCAGTATGAACAGGGGGCTGACTAATGAAAAACTGTTTTTT.

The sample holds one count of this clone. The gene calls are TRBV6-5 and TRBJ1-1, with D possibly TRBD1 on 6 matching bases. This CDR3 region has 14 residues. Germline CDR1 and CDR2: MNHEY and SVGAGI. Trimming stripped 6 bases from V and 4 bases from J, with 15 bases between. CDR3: CASRPQVGGTEAFF. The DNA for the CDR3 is TGTGCCAGCAGACCCCAGGTAGGGGGCACTGAAGCTTTCTTT.

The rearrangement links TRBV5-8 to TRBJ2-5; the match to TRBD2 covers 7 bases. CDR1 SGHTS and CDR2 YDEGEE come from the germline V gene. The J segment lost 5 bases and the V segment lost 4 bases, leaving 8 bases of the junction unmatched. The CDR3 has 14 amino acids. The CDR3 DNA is TGTGCCAGCAGCACGCACGGGGGGTCCGAGACCCAGTACTTC. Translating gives CASSTHGGSETQYF.

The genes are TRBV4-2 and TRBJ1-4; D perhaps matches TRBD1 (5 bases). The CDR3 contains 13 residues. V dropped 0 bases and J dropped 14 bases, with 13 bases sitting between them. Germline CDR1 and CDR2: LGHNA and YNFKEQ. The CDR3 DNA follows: TGTGCCAGCAGCCAAGACGCCGGGACTGAGCTGTTTTTT. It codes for CASSQDAGTELFF.

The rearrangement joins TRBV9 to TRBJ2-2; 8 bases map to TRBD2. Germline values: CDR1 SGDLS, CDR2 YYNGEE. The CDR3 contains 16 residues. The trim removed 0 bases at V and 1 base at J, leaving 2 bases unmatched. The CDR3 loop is CASSVALAVNTGELFF. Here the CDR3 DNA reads TGTGCCAGCAGCGTAGCACTAGCGGTGAACACCGGGGAGCTGTTTTTT. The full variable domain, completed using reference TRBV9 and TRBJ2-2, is DSGVTQTPKHLITATGQRVTLRCSPRSGDLSVYWYQQSLDQGLQFLIQYYNGEERAKGNILERFSAQQFPDLHSELNLSSLELGDSALYFCASSVALAVNTGELFFGEGSRLTVL.

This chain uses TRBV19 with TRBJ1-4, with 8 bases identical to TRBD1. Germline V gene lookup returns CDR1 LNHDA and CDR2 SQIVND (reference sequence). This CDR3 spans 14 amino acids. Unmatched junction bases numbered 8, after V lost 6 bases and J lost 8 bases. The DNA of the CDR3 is TGTGCCAGTAGCACCGGACAGGGAGGGGAAAAACTGTTTTTT. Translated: CASSTGQGGEKLFF.